The rows below give T cell receptor beta chains drawn from one sample of a study of blood T cell repertoires in COVID-19. Sequencing was performed with immunoSEQ multiplex PCR; in TCRdb, only in-frame clones are kept and a portion is missing. The table records around 340,000 clones, approximately 89% of them present only once. Specimen: peripheral blood. The receptors were gathered from an older woman with COVID-19, enrolled during active disease. Both conserved end residues are part of each CDR3. A D gene is named only where the DNA matches it firmly. Size values are once, few and many counts, or a class for expanded clones, and some rows have none.

clone_size: .; j_call: TRBJ2-2; d_call: .; v_call: TRBV25-1; cdr3_nt: TGTGCCAGCAGTGAGACAAGGCTTGACACCGGGGAGCTGTTTTTT; cdr3_aa: CASSETRLDTGELFF
clone_size: .; j_call: TRBJ1-4; d_call: .; v_call: TRBV24-1; cdr3_nt: TGTGCCACCAGTGATTACGTCAGGTCAAATGAAAAACTGTTTTTT; cdr3_aa: CATSDYVRSNEKLFF
clone_size: .; j_call: TRBJ2-2; d_call: .; v_call: TRBV9; cdr3_nt: TGTGCCAGCAGCGCCGTCTACACCGGGGAGCTGTTTTTT; cdr3_aa: CASSAVYTGELFF
clone_size: once; j_call: TRBJ1-6; d_call: .; v_call: TRBV9; cdr3_nt: TGTGCCAGCAGCGCCGGACTGGATAATTCACCCCTCCACTTT; cdr3_aa: CASSAGLDNSPLHF
clone_size: .; j_call: TRBJ2-1; d_call: TRBD2; v_call: TRBV6-4; cdr3_nt: TGTGCCAGCAGCCCTTCGGGAGGGAGCTCCTACAATGAGCAGTTCTTC; cdr3_aa: CASSPSGGSSYNEQFF
clone_size: .; j_call: TRBJ2-7; d_call: .; v_call: TRBV12-3/TRBV12-4; cdr3_nt: TGTGCCAGCAGTTTAGCGCCCCCCGCGGAGCAGTACTTC; cdr3_aa: CASSLAPPAEQYF
clone_size: few; j_call: TRBJ2-1; d_call: .; v_call: TRBV9; cdr3_nt: TGTGCCAGCAGCGGGGGGACGGGACTGCAAGGGGATGAGCAGTTCTTC; cdr3_aa: CASSGGTGLQGDEQFF
clone_size: once; j_call: TRBJ1-2; d_call: .; v_call: TRBV18; cdr3_nt: TGTGCCAGCTCACCGACTGGGGCCAACCCGTATGGCTACACCTTC; cdr3_aa: CASSPTGANPYGYTF
clone_size: .; j_call: TRBJ1-2; d_call: TRBD1; v_call: TRBV5-8; cdr3_nt: TGTGCCAGCAGGCGGACAGGGGGCTATAACTATGGCTACACCTTC; cdr3_aa: CASRRTGGYNYGYTF
clone_size: .; j_call: TRBJ1-5; d_call: .; v_call: TRBV28; cdr3_nt: .; cdr3_aa: CASILGGSHSNQPQHF
clone_size: .; j_call: TRBJ2-2; d_call: TRBD1; v_call: TRBV7-9; cdr3_nt: TGTGCCAGCAGCTTTTTTACAGGGGGGACCGGGGAGCTGTTTTTT; cdr3_aa: CASSFFTGGTGELFF
clone_size: .; j_call: TRBJ2-1; d_call: .; v_call: TRBV7-6; cdr3_nt: TGTGCCAGCAGCGGGGGAGGAAGCTCCTACAATGAGCAGTTCTTC; cdr3_aa: CASSGGGSSYNEQFF
clone_size: .; j_call: TRBJ1-1; d_call: TRBD1; v_call: TRBV2; cdr3_nt: TGTGCCAATCGACAGGGATTCGACACTGAAGCTTTCTTT; cdr3_aa: CANRQGFDTEAFF
clone_size: .; j_call: TRBJ2-7; d_call: TRBD2; v_call: TRBV5-1; cdr3_nt: TGCGCCAGCAGCGGCCGACTAGCGGGGGGCGACGAGCAGTACTTC; cdr3_aa: CASSGRLAGGDEQYF
clone_size: .; j_call: TRBJ1-1; d_call: .; v_call: TRBV7-9; cdr3_nt: TGTGCCAGCAGCCACGTAGGGGTTGGGAACACTGAAGCTTTCTTT; cdr3_aa: CASSHVGVGNTEAFF
clone_size: once; j_call: TRBJ1-5; d_call: .; v_call: TRBV9; cdr3_nt: TGTGCCAGCAGCGTACAGGGTGGTAATCAGCCCCAGCATTTT; cdr3_aa: CASSVQGGNQPQHF
clone_size: .; j_call: TRBJ1-1; d_call: TRBD1; v_call: TRBV3-1/TRBV3-2; cdr3_nt: TGTGCCAGCAGCCAAGCGGCAGGGGGAGGCACTGAAGCTTTCTTT; cdr3_aa: CASSQAAGGGTEAFF
clone_size: .; j_call: TRBJ1-1; d_call: .; v_call: TRBV6-5; cdr3_nt: TGTGCCAGCAGGTACAGGGAGGGAGCTGAAGCTTTCTTT; cdr3_aa: CASRYREGAEAFF
clone_size: few; j_call: TRBJ1-2; d_call: TRBD1; v_call: TRBV11-1; cdr3_nt: TGTGCCAGCGGACAGGGCTCGTATGGCTACACCTTC; cdr3_aa: CASGQGSYGYTF
clone_size: .; j_call: TRBJ1-6; d_call: .; v_call: TRBV5-1; cdr3_nt: TGCGCCAGCAGCCCCTTACCAGGGTTAGGTAATTCACCCCTCCACTTT; cdr3_aa: CASSPLPGLGNSPLHF
clone_size: .; j_call: TRBJ1-6; d_call: .; v_call: TRBV5-6; cdr3_nt: TGTGCCAGCAGCTTACCGACAGCAACCGATTCACCCCTCCACTTT; cdr3_aa: CASSLPTATDSPLHF
clone_size: .; j_call: TRBJ1-1; d_call: .; v_call: TRBV18; cdr3_nt: TGTGCCAGCTCACCACTTGGAGGGGCGGGGACTGAAGCTTTCTTT; cdr3_aa: CASSPLGGAGTEAFF
clone_size: .; j_call: TRBJ2-5; d_call: .; v_call: TRBV5-1; cdr3_nt: TGCGCCAGCAGCTTGGGGGTAGCGCCGAGGGGGTCGCAAGAGACCCAGTACTTC; cdr3_aa: CASSLGVAPRGSQETQYF
clone_size: .; j_call: TRBJ1-1; d_call: .; v_call: TRBV28; cdr3_nt: TGTGCCAGCAGTTTACACTCCGCAGGGTTTGGGAGGGCGGCTTTCTTT; cdr3_aa: CASSLHSAGFGRAAFF
clone_size: once; j_call: TRBJ2-3; d_call: .; v_call: TRBV28; cdr3_nt: TGTGCCTGCGCGGCTCTAAGTTCCGGCACAGATACGCAGTATTTT; cdr3_aa: CACAALSSGTDTQYF
clone_size: .; j_call: TRBJ1-1; d_call: .; v_call: TRBV7-2; cdr3_nt: TGTGCCAGCAGCCAAAAAGGGGGATTGACTGAAGCTTTCTTT; cdr3_aa: CASSQKGGLTEAFF
clone_size: .; j_call: TRBJ2-1; d_call: .; v_call: TRBV24-1; cdr3_nt: TGTGCCACCAGTGATGGCCGGGGTTGGGGCAATGAGCAGTTCTTC; cdr3_aa: CATSDGRGWGNEQFF
clone_size: .; j_call: TRBJ1-1; d_call: .; v_call: TRBV6-5; cdr3_nt: TGTGCCAGCAGTTACCAGGGGCCTGACACTGAAGCTTTCTTT; cdr3_aa: CASSYQGPDTEAFF
clone_size: .; j_call: TRBJ1-5; d_call: TRBD1; v_call: TRBV7-9; cdr3_nt: TGTGCCAGCAGCCTGACAGGGATTAGCAATCAGCCCCAGCATTTT; cdr3_aa: CASSLTGISNQPQHF
clone_size: .; j_call: TRBJ1-6; d_call: .; v_call: TRBV6-1; cdr3_nt: TGTGCCAGCAGTGATAGGGCAGGGAAAAGGATTATTTATTCACCCCTCCACTTT; cdr3_aa: CASSDRAGKRIIYSPLHF
clone_size: .; j_call: TRBJ1-2; d_call: .; v_call: TRBV7-9; cdr3_nt: TGTGCCAGCAGTCAAGCGTGGGTAAACTATGGCTACACCTTC; cdr3_aa: CASSQAWVNYGYTF
clone_size: once; j_call: TRBJ1-2; d_call: .; v_call: TRBV19; cdr3_nt: TGTGCCAGTAGTATTCTGGGGGGGCACTACTATGGCTACACCTTC; cdr3_aa: CASSILGGHYYGYTF
clone_size: .; j_call: TRBJ1-5; d_call: TRBD1; v_call: TRBV24-1; cdr3_nt: TGTGCCACCAGTGATCCCAAGGGACAGGGGAGCAATCAACCCCAGCATTTT; cdr3_aa: CATSDPKGQGSNQPQHF
clone_size: .; j_call: TRBJ2-2; d_call: .; v_call: TRBV12-3/TRBV12-4; cdr3_nt: TGTGCCAGCAGCCGCGGTACCGGGGAGCTGTTTTTT; cdr3_aa: CASSRGTGELFF
clone_size: .; j_call: TRBJ1-2; d_call: TRBD1; v_call: TRBV7-9; cdr3_nt: TGTGCCAGCAGCTTACAGGGGGTGGCTGGCTACACCTTC; cdr3_aa: CASSLQGVAGYTF
clone_size: few; j_call: TRBJ1-2; d_call: .; v_call: TRBV6-5; cdr3_nt: TGTGCCAGCAGTTACTTACAGAACTATGGCTACACCTTC; cdr3_aa: CASSYLQNYGYTF
clone_size: .; j_call: TRBJ2-2; d_call: TRBD1; v_call: TRBV19; cdr3_nt: TGTGCCAGTAGTAAAGACAGGGGGCGAACCGGGGAGCTGTTTTTT; cdr3_aa: CASSKDRGRTGELFF
clone_size: .; j_call: TRBJ1-1; d_call: .; v_call: TRBV4-2; cdr3_nt: TGTGCCAGCAGCCCTCCCCCCGGGTTCCTCATGAACACTGAAGCTTTCTTT; cdr3_aa: CASSPPPGFLMNTEAFF
clone_size: .; j_call: TRBJ2-4; d_call: TRBD1; v_call: TRBV5-4; cdr3_nt: TGTGCCAGCAGCCGGGGGGGGACAGGGGCAAGCATTCAGTACTTC; cdr3_aa: CASSRGGTGASIQYF
clone_size: .; j_call: TRBJ1-2; d_call: .; v_call: TRBV3-1/TRBV3-2; cdr3_nt: TGTGCCAGCAGCCAAGGAGGGATTGGTGGCTACACCTTC; cdr3_aa: CASSQGGIGGYTF
clone_size: .; j_call: TRBJ1-3; d_call: .; v_call: TRBV6-5; cdr3_nt: TGTGCCAGCAACCCTTACCAGTACTCTGGAAACACCATATATTTT; cdr3_aa: CASNPYQYSGNTIYF
clone_size: .; j_call: TRBJ2-7; d_call: .; v_call: TRBV2; cdr3_nt: TGTGCCAGCATAATGGGGAGCCTCACCTACGAGCAGTACTTC; cdr3_aa: CASIMGSLTYEQYF
clone_size: .; j_call: TRBJ1-2; d_call: TRBD1; v_call: TRBV25-1; cdr3_nt: TGTGCCAGCAGTGAATTTCAACAAAACAGGGGTAGGGATGGCTACACCTTC; cdr3_aa: CASSEFQQNRGRDGYTF
clone_size: .; j_call: TRBJ2-3; d_call: .; v_call: TRBV24-1; cdr3_nt: TGTGCCACCAGTGACCGGACAGTTCGAGTCGGAGATACGCAGTATTTT; cdr3_aa: CATSDRTVRVGDTQYF
clone_size: .; j_call: TRBJ2-1; d_call: TRBD2; v_call: TRBV5-6; cdr3_nt: TGTGCCAGCAGCTCCCGCGGACTAGCGGGGGGGGATATTGAGCAGTTCTTC; cdr3_aa: CASSSRGLAGGDIEQFF
clone_size: .; j_call: TRBJ1-2; d_call: TRBD1; v_call: TRBV20-1; cdr3_nt: TGCAGTGCTAGTTGGCCGGACAGGGGACGTTATGGCTACACCTTC; cdr3_aa: CSASWPDRGRYGYTF
clone_size: .; j_call: TRBJ2-7; d_call: .; v_call: TRBV18; cdr3_nt: TGTGCCAGCTCACCAAGGACACCCACCTACGAGCAGTACTTC; cdr3_aa: CASSPRTPTYEQYF
clone_size: few; j_call: TRBJ1-2; d_call: .; v_call: TRBV28; cdr3_nt: TGTGCCAGCAGGGGAGCAGGCGCCTATGGCTACACCTTC; cdr3_aa: CASRGAGAYGYTF
clone_size: .; j_call: TRBJ1-2; d_call: TRBD1; v_call: TRBV12-5; cdr3_nt: TGTGCTAGTGGTTTGGACCGGACAGGGCATAATGGCTACACCTTC; cdr3_aa: CASGLDRTGHNGYTF
clone_size: .; j_call: TRBJ1-2; d_call: .; v_call: TRBV6-5; cdr3_nt: TGTGCCAGCATTCGTCAGTCCGACTATGGCTACACCTTC; cdr3_aa: CASIRQSDYGYTF
clone_size: once; j_call: TRBJ1-2; d_call: .; v_call: TRBV6-5; cdr3_nt: TGTGCCAGCACAGTCGGCCGGGATAACTATGGCTACACCTTC; cdr3_aa: CASTVGRDNYGYTF